A selection of T cell receptor beta chains follows, all from one sample in a study of blood T cell repertoires in COVID-19. The data were produced by immunoSEQ multiplex PCR, yet TCRdb's version contains in-frame clones alone and is incomplete. This table has a few hundred thousand clones, just over 85% appearing once. The sequenced sample consisted of peripheral blood. The receptors shown here come from a young man who had recovered from COVID-19. CDR3s include the opening cysteine and the closing phenylalanine or tryptophan. A D gene is named only where the DNA matches it firmly. A clone size is listed for some rows: how often the clone was seen (once, few, many), or a class if it is expanded.

D	V	size	J	length	DNA	CDR3
-	TRBV19	few	TRBJ1-2	13	TGTGCCAGCGGGACATACTCTAACTATGGCTACACCTTC	CASGTYSNYGYTF
-	TRBV6-5	-	TRBJ1-2	13	TGTGCCAGCAGTTACCTAGAAAATCGAGGCTACACCTTC	CASSYLENRGYTF
-	TRBV5-1	-	TRBJ1-5	14	TGCGCCAGCAGCCCGGAGTATAGCAATCAGCCCCAGCATTTT	CASSPEYSNQPQHF
TRBD2	TRBV10-3	-	TRBJ2-5	20	TGTGCCATCTCGTCGCCTCAGGGGGGAATTACACTAGCGGGGAGGGAGACCCAGTACTTC	CAISSPQGGITLAGRETQYF
-	TRBV1	few	TRBJ1-1	15	TGCACCAGCAGCCGCAAAGACCGGAGAAACACTGAAGCTTTCTTT	CTSSRKDRRNTEAFF
-	TRBV12-3/TRBV12-4	-	TRBJ1-1	13	TGTGCCAGCAGTTTCGCGGAGAACACTGAAGCTTTCTTT	CASSFAENTEAFF
TRBD1	TRBV5-1	-	TRBJ2-3	14	TGCGCCAGCAGCAAGGACAGGGAGGCAGATACGCAGTATTTT	CASSKDREADTQYF
-	TRBV14	-	TRBJ2-2	13	TGTGCCAGCAGGGGCCGCTCAACCGGGGAGCTGTTTTTT	CASRGRSTGELFF
TRBD2	TRBV13	-	TRBJ2-1	16	TGTGCCAGCAGCCTAGACCCTGCTAGCGGGGGGAGTGAGCAGTTCTTC	CASSLDPASGGSEQFF
-	TRBV3-1/TRBV3-2	-	TRBJ1-1	14	TGTGCCAGCAGCCCCGGACACGTGAACACTGAAGCTTTCTTT	CASSPGHVNTEAFF
-	TRBV9	-	TRBJ2-2	15	TGTGCCAGCAGCTCCCGACTAGAGAACACCGGGGAGCTGTTTTTT	CASSSRLENTGELFF
-	TRBV7-9	-	TRBJ1-1	12	TGTGCCAGCAGCTTTGAGGCCACTGAAGCTTTCTTT	CASSFEATEAFF
TRBD1	TRBV19	-	TRBJ1-1	15	TGTGCCAGTACTTCTCTGGGACAGTCGAACACTGAAGCTTTCTTT	CASTSLGQSNTEAFF
TRBD1	TRBV7-9	-	TRBJ1-2	18	TGTGCCAGCAGCTTACTGGGTCGGACAGGGGGAGGGAGCGTTGGCTACACCTTC	CASSLLGRTGGGSVGYTF
-	TRBV6-5	-	TRBJ1-6	13	TGTGCCAGCGGTCGGCGGGAGGATTCACCCCTCCACTTT	CASGRREDSPLHF
-	TRBV19	-	TRBJ1-1	13	TGTGCCAGTAGTATACGGGAGAACACTGAAGCTTTCTTT	CASSIRENTEAFF
-	TRBV9	few	TRBJ1-1	12	TGTGCCAGCAGCGTAGGGGGGGCTGAAGCTTTCTTT	CASSVGGAEAFF
-	TRBV12-3/TRBV12-4	-	TRBJ1-1	11	TGTGCCAGCAGTTCTCCGGGAACGGCTTTCTTT	CASSSPGTAFF
TRBD1	TRBV9	-	TRBJ1-2	18	TGTGCCAGCAGCGTAGGAAGAACATGGGACAGGAGGCGTCTTGGCTACACCTTC	CASSVGRTWDRRRLGYTF
-	TRBV6-5	-	TRBJ1-6	14	TGTGCCAGCAGTTACTCCTCAGGGAATTCACCCCTCCACTTT	CASSYSSGNSPLHF
-	TRBV6-4	once	TRBJ1-1	15	TGTGCCAGCAGTGGCCTACAGGTTTTGAACACTGAAGCTTTCTTT	CASSGLQVLNTEAFF
TRBD2	TRBV6-2/TRBV6-3	-	TRBJ2-7	12	TGTGCCAGCAGTATCGGGACTAGCCTCCAGTACTTC	CASSIGTSLQYF
TRBD1	TRBV3-1/TRBV3-2	-	TRBJ1-2	14	TGTGCCAGCAGCCTTCGGACAGGGGACTATGGCTACACCTTC	CASSLRTGDYGYTF
TRBD2	TRBV19	-	TRBJ2-4	18	TGTGCCAGTACCAATACTGGGCTAGCGGGGGGTATCCTAAACATTCAGTACTTC	CASTNTGLAGGILNIQYF
TRBD1	TRBV7-2	-	TRBJ2-3	16	TGTGCCAGCAGCTTAAAGGGGGCTTCTAGCACAGATACGCAGTATTTT	CASSLKGASSTDTQYF
TRBD1	TRBV7-9	-	TRBJ2-1	16	TGTGCCAGCAGCTTACGACGGACAGGGGTTACGAATGAGCAGTTCTTC	CASSLRRTGVTNEQFF
TRBD1	TRBV7-8	-	TRBJ2-7	15	TGTGCCAGCAGCTTGCTCGACAGGGGGACCTACGAGCAGTACTTC	CASSLLDRGTYEQYF